The subject of this entry is one T cell receptor (beta chain). This specimen belongs to a study of blood T cell repertoires in COVID-19. Study details: Sites in the United States, Italy and Spain provided acute and convalescent COVID-19 samples.

The V segment lost 5 bases and the J segment 8 bases; nucleotides outside the gene matches: 8. The CDR3 consists of 14 residues. Per germline, CDR1 MNHEY and CDR2 SVGAGI. Residents of about two dozen US areas, aged about 18 to 89 years, made up the participants. Symptom resolution, clearance, or two negative PCRs marked the recovered donors of Cohort 3. Per the study methods: Amplification of reference gene primers was used by the study to estimate nucleated cell counts. The table came from immunoSEQ multiplex PCR; TCRdb's copy has only in-frame clones and leaves some out. D and trimming were read from the DNA, whereas the V and J calls and clone size are those reported in that table. The data show 200,000 to 250,000 clones, 82% seen once.

The TCR was taken from a woman aged 55 to 70 who had recovered from COVID-19. The sequencing sample was made of PBMCs or T cells enriched from blood (not recorded which). This chain links TRBV6-5 with TRBJ1-2; 10 bases are a match to TRBD1. The CDR3 coding sequence is TGTGCCAGCAGTACTCGGGGGACAGGGGTGGGCTACACCTTC. This encodes CASSTRGTGVGYTF.